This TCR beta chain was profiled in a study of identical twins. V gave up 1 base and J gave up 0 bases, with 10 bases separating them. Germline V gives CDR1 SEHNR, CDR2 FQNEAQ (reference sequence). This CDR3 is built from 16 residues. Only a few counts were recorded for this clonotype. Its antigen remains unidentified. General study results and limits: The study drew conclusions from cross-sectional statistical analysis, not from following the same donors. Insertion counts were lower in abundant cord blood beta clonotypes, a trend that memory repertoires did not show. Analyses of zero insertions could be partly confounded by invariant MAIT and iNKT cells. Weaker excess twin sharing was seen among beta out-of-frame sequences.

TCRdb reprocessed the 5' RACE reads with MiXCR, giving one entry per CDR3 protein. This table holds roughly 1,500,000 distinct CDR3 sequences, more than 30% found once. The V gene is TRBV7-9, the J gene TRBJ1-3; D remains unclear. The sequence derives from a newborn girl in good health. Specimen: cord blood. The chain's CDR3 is CASSLVPRTSGNTIYF. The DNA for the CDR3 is TGTGCCAGCAGCTTAGTTCCCCGGACCTCTGGAAACACCATATATTTT.